This TCR beta chain was recovered during a study of memory CD4+ T cells and cytomegalovirus serostatus. Study context: This sample comes from healthy Belgian adults, about nine CMV seropositive, about 23 seronegative. General study findings and limits: The CMV-associated TCR signature appears largely within the CD4+ memory repertoire.

The V segment lost 6 bases and the J segment 4 bases; nucleotides outside the gene matches: 5. This CDR3 comprises 13 residues. Germline-derived CDR1 and CDR2 are SQVTM and ANQGSEA. The sort gate was single viable CD3+CD4+CD8-CD45RO+ cells for memory CD4+ T cells. Serum IgG to CMV pp150, pp28, p38 and p52 defined serostatus. Positive selection with CD4 microbeads enriched total CD4+ T cells. Some clones are missing from TCRdb's copy, which holds only in-frame ones; the method was immunoSEQ multiplex PCR. There are approximately 49,000 clones in the sample; about three quarters occur only once, and 0.5% to 0.65% lies in the top ten. Of note for this clone: Its antigen is undetermined.

This sequence originates from an adult in good health and CMV-seronegative. This rearrangement joins TRBV29-1 to TRBJ2-3; 9 bases agree with TRBD1. The sample taken for sequencing was memory CD4+ T cells from blood. The CDR3 DNA reads TGCAGCGTGCCGGGACAGGGTGCAGATACGCAGTATTTT. Protein: CSVPGQGADTQYF.